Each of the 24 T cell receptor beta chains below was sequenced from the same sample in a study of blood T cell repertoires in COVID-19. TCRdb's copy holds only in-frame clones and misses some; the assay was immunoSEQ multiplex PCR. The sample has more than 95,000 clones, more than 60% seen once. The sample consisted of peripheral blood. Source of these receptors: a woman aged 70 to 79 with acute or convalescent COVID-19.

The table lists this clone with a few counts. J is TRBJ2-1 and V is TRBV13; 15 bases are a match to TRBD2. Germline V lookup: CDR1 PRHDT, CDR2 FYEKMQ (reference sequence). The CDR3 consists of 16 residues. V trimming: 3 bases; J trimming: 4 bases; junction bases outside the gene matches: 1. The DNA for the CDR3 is TGTGCCAGCAGCTTCGGGACTAGCGGGAGGTACAATGAGCAGTTCTTC. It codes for CASSFGTSGRYNEQFF. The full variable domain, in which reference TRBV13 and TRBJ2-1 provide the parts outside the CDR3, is AAGVIQSPRHLIKEKRETATLKCYPIPRHDTVYWYQQGPGQDPQFLISFYEKMQSDKGSIPDRFSAQQFSDYHSELNMSSLELGDSALYFCASSFGTSGRYNEQFFGPGTRLTVL.

The CDR3 sequence is CASRHGQGINQPQHF. The CDR3, as DNA: TGTGCCAGCAGGCACGGACAGGGAATCAATCAGCCCCAGCATTTT. The J gene is TRBJ1-5, the V gene TRBV27; the match to TRBD1 covers 8 bases. In germline, CDR1 is MNHEY, CDR2 SMNVEV (reference sequence). The CDR3 length is 15 residues. The V gene end was trimmed by 6 bases and the J gene end by 3 bases; junction bases not matched to a gene: 7.

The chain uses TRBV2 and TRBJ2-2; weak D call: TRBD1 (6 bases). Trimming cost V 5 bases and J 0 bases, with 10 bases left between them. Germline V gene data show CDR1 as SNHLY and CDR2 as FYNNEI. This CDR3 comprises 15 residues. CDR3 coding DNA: TGTGCCAGCAGTTTAAGGACAGCGAACACCGGGGAGCTGTTTTTT. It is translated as CASSLRTANTGELFF.

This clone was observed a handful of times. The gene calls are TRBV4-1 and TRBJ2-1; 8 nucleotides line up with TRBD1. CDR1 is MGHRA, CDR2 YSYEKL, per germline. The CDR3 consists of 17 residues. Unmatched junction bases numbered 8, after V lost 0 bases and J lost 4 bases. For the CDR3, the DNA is TGCGCCAGCAGCCAAGAAAGTAAGGGGACAGGTTACAATGAGCAGTTCTTC. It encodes CASSQESKGTGYNEQFF.

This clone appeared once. The CDR3: CASSDTGRGRPFF. CDR3 in DNA: TGTGCCAGCAGTGATACAGGCCGAGGAAGGCCTTTCTTT. The chain uses TRBV12-3 or TRBV12-4 and TRBJ1-1, with a weak D call TRBD1 (5 bases). The CDR3 is made up of 13 amino acids. Between the trimmed V and J ends, which lost 5 bases and 12 bases, there was a span of 19 bases.

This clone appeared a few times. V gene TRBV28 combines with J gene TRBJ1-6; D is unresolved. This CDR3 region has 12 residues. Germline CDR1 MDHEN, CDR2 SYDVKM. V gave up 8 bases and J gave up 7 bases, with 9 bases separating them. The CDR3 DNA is TGTGCCAGCGGTGAGAGGAATTCACCCCTCCACTTT. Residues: CASGERNSPLHF.

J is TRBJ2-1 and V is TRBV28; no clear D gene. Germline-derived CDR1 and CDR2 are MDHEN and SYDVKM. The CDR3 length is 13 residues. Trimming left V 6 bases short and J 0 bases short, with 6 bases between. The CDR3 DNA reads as TGTGCCAGCAGCTGGGCCTCCTACAATGAGCAGTTCTTC. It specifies CASSWASYNEQFF.

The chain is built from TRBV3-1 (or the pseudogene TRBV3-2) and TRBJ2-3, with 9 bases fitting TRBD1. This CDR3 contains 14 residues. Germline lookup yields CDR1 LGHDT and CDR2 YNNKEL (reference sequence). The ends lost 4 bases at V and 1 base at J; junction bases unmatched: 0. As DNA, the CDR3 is TGTGCCAGCAGCCGGACAGGGGGCACAGATACGCAGTATTTT. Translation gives CASSRTGGTDTQYF.

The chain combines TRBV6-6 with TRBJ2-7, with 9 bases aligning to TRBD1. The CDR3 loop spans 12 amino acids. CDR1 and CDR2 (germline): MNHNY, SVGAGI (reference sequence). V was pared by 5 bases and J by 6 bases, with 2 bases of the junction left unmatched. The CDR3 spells CASSDRGGEQYF. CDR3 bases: TGTGCCAGCAGTGACAGGGGGGGCGAGCAGTACTTC.

The CDR3 DNA reads TGCGCCAGCAGCCAGACAGGGGACGAGCAGTACTTC. This gives the protein CASSQTGDEQYF. The J gene is TRBJ2-7, the V gene TRBV4-1; 8 bases are shared with TRBD1. This CDR3 has 12 residues. Looked up from germline, CDR1 is MGHRA and CDR2 is YSYEKL. After removal of 3 bases from V and 5 bases from J, the junction contained 0 bases not matched to a gene.

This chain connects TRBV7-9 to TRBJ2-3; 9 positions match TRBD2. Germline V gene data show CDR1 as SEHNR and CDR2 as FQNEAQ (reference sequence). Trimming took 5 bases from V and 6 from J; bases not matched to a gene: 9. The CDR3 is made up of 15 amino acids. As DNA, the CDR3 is TGTGCCAGCAGCGTCCCTAGCGGGATGCGGGATACGCAGTATTTT. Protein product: CASSVPSGMRDTQYF.

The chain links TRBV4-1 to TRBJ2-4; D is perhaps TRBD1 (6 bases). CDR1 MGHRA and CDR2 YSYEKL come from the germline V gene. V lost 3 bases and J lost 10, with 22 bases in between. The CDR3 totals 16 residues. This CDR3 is CASSHSTGSPQGIQYF. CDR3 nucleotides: TGCGCCAGCAGCCACTCAACAGGGAGCCCTCAGGGGATTCAGTACTTC.

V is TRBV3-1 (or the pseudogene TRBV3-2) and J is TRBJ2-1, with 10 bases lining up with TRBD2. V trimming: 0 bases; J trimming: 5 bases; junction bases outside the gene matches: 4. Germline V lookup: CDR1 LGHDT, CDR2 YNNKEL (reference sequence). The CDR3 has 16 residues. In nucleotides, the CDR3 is TGTGCCAGCAGCCAAGATTCAGGACTAGCGGACAATGAGCAGTTCTTC. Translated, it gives CASSQDSGLADNEQFF.

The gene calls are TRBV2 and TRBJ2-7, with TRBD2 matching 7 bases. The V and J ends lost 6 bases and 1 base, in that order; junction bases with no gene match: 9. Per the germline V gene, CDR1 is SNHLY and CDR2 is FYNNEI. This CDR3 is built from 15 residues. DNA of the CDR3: TGTGCCAGCAGGGGTAAGACTAGCAGATCCTACGAGCAGTACTTC. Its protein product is CASRGKTSRSYEQYF.

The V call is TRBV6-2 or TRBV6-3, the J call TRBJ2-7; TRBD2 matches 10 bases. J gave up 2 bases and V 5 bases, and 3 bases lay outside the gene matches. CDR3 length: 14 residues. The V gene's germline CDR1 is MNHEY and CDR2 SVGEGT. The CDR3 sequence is CASSTSGATYEQYF. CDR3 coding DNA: TGTGCCAGCAGTACTAGCGGGGCTACCTACGAGCAGTACTTC.

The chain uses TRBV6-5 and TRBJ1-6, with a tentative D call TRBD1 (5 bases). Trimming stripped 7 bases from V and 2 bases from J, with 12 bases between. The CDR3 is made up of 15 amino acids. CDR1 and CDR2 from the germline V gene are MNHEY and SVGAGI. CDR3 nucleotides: TGTGCCAGCAAACCTCAGGGTCCCTATAATTCACCCCTCCACTTT. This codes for CASKPQGPYNSPLHF.

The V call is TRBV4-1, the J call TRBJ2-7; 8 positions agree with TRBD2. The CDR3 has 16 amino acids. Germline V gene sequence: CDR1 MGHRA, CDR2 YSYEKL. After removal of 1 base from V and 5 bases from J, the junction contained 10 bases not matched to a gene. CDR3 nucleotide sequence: TGCGCCAGCAGCCAAGTATCCCGGGAGGGAAGGAACGAGCAGTACTTC. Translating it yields CASSQVSREGRNEQYF.

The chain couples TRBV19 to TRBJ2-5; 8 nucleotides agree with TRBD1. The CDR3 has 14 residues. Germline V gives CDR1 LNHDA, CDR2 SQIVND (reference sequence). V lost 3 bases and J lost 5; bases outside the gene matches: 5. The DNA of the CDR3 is TGTGCCAGTAGTATGCAGGGGGCTTTTGAGACCCAGTACTTC. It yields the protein CASSMQGAFETQYF.

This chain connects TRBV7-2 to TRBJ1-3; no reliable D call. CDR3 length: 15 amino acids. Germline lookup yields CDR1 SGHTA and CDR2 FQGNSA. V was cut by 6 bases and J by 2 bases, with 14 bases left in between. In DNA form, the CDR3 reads TGTGCCAGCAGTTCTCAGACACTCGCTGGAAACACCATATATTTT. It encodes CASSSQTLAGNTIYF.

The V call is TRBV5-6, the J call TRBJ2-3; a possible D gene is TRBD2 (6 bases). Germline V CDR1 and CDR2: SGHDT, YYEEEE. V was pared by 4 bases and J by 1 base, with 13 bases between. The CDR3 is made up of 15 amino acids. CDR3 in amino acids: CASSQREWGTDTQYF. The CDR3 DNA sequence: TGTGCCAGCAGCCAACGGGAGTGGGGCACAGATACGCAGTATTTT.

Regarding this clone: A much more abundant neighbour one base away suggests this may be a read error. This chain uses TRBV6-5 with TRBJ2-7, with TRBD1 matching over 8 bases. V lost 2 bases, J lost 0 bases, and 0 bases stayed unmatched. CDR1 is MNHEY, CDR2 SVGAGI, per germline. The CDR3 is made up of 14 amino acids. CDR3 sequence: CASSYTGGSYEQYF. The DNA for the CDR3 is TGTGCCAGCAGTTACACAGGGGGCTCCTACGAGCAGTACTTC.

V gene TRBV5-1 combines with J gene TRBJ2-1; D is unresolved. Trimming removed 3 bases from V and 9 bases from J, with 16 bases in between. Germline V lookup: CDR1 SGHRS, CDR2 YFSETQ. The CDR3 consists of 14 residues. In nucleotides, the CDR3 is TGCGCCAGCAGCTCCATTTCGGAGCGCGGTGAGCAGTTCTTC. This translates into CASSSISERGEQFF.

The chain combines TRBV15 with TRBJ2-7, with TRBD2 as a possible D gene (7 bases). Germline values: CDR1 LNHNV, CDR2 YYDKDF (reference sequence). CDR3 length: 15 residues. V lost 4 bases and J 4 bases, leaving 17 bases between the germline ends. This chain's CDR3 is CATSTGASGSYEQYF. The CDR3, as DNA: TGTGCCACCAGCACAGGGGCTAGCGGTTCTTACGAGCAGTACTTC.

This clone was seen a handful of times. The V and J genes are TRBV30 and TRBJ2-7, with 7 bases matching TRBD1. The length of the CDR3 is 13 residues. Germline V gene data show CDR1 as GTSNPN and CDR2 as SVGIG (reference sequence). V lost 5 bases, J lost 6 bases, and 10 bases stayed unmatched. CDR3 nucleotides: TGTGCCTGGGGGGGACAGACGTTCGGCGAGCAGTACTTC. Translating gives CAWGGQTFGEQYF.